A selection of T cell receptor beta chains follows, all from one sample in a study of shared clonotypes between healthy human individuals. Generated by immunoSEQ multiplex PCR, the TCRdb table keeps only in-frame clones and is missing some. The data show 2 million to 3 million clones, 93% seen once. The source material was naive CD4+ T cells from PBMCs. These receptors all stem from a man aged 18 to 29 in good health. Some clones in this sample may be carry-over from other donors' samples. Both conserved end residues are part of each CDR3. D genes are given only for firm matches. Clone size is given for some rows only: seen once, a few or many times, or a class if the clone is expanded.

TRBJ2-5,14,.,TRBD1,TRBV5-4,TGTGCCAGCTCTGACAGGGTTTCGTTGGAGACCCAGTACTTC,CASSDRVSLETQYF
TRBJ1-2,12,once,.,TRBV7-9,TGTGCCAGCAGCCCCGCCGGAGACGGCTACACCTTC,CASSPAGDGYTF
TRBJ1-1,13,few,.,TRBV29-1,TGCAGCTTTCGCATGGACGGGAACACTGAAGCTTTCTTT,CSFRMDGNTEAFF
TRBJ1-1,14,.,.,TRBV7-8,TGTGCCAGCAGCTTAGTCGCCCAGAACACTGAAGCTTTCTTT,CASSLVAQNTEAFF
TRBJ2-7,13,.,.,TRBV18,TGTGCCAGCTCACCAGGGAATCCCTACGAGCAGTACTTC,CASSPGNPYEQYF
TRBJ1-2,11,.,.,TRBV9,TGTGCCAGCAGCGCCCGAGGAGGCTACACCTTC,CASSARGGYTF
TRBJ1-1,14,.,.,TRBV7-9,TGTGCCAGCAGCTTATTAGAAGAGAACACTGAAGCTTTCTTT,CASSLLEENTEAFF
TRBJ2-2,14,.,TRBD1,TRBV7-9,TGTGCCAGCAGCCGAATACAGGGGCCCGGGGAGCTGTTTTTT,CASSRIQGPGELFF
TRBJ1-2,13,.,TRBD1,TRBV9,TGTGCCAGCAGCCCCCGGGACAGGGGAGGCTACACCTTC,CASSPRDRGGYTF
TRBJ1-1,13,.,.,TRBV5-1,TGCGCCAGCAGCCGGGTTGGAACAGAAGAAGCTTTCTTT,CASSRVGTEEAFF
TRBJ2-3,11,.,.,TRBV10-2,TGCGCCACCATGTTGGCAGATACGCAGTATTTT,CATMLADTQYF
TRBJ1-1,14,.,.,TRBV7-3,TGTGCCAGCAGCTTAGGGTATTTGGGCACTGAAGCTTTCTTT,CASSLGYLGTEAFF
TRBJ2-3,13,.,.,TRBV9,TGTGCCAGCAGCGTAGACCCCCTCGATACGCAGTATTTT,CASSVDPLDTQYF
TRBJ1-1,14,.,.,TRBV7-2,TGTGCCAGCAGCTTGGGGTTCATGAACACTGAAGCTTTCTTT,CASSLGFMNTEAFF
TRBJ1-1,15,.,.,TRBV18,TGTGCCAGCTCACCCCCAGCAGGGGCGAACACTGAAGCTTTCTTT,CASSPPAGANTEAFF
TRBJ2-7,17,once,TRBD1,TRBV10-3,TGTGCCATCAGTGATCAGGACAGGGGTTACCGTCCCTACGAGCAGTACTTC,CAISDQDRGYRPYEQYF
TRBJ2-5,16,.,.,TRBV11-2,TGTGCCAGCAGCTGGACCCGAACAGGGGGGGGAGAGACCCAGTACTTC,CASSWTRTGGGETQYF
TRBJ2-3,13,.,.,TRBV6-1,TGTGCCAGCAGTGAAGCGGATCGAGATACGCAGTATTTT,CASSEADRDTQYF
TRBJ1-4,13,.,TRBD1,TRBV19,TGTGCCAGTAGTATTACAGGGGGCCGGAAACTGTTTTTT,CASSITGGRKLFF
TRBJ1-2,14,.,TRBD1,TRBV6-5,TGTGCCAGCAGTTCCGGGACAGAAGTGAGGGGCTACACCTTC,CASSSGTEVRGYTF
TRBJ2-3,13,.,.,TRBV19,TGTGCCAGTAGTATTGCTAGCACAGATACGCAGTATTTT,CASSIASTDTQYF
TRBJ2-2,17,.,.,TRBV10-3,TGTGCCATCCCCGTACCAGGGGCCTCGAGTGGGACCGGGGAGCTGTTTTTT,CAIPVPGASSGTGELFF
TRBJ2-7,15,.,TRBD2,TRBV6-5,TGTGCCAGCATAGGCGGGAGGGCGAGCTCCTACGAGCAGTACTTC,CASIGGRASSYEQYF
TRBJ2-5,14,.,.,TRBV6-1,TGTGCCAGCAGTAAGGAGACAGCACAAGAGACCCAGTACTTC,CASSKETAQETQYF
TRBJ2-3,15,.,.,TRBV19,TGTGCCAGTAGTAGAGGAACCGGGTCCACAGATACGCAGTATTTT,CASSRGTGSTDTQYF
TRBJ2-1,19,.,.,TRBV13,TGTGCCAGCAGCTTAGGACGGGACGGGACCGGAGGATTCTACAATGAGCAGTTCTTC,CASSLGRDGTGGFYNEQFF
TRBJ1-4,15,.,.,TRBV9,TGTGCCAGCAGCGTGACCCCTACTTGGGATGAAAAACTGTTTTTT,CASSVTPTWDEKLFF
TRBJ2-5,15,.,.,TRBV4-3,TGCGCCAGCAGCCAAGTCGGTACCAGCGTGGAGACCCAGTACTTC,CASSQVGTSVETQYF
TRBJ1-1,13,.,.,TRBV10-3,TGTGCCATCAGGGGGACGGTAAACACTGAAGCTTTCTTT,CAIRGTVNTEAFF
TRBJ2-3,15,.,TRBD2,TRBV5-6,TGTGCCAGCAGCCAGGGACTAGTTGGGACAGATACGCAGTATTTT,CASSQGLVGTDTQYF
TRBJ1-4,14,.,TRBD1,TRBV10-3,TGTGCCATCAGCCCGGGACAGGGGAATGAAAAACTGTTTTTT,CAISPGQGNEKLFF
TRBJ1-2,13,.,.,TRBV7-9,TGTGCCAGCAGCTCGACAGGAAACTATGGCTACACCTTC,CASSSTGNYGYTF
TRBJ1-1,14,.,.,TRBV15,TGTGCCACCAGCAGAGGATCAACGGACACTGAAGCTTTCTTT,CATSRGSTDTEAFF
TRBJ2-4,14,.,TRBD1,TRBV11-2,TGTGCCAGCAGCCCGGGACAGGGGATGGACATTCAGTACTTC,CASSPGQGMDIQYF
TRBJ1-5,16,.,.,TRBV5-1,TGCGCCAGCAGCCCCGGGGGGGCCTTCGGCAATCAGCCCCAGCATTTT,CASSPGGAFGNQPQHF
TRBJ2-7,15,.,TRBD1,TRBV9,TGTGCCAGCAGCGTAGAGGGGACAGGGGGCAGCGAGCAGTACTTC,CASSVEGTGGSEQYF
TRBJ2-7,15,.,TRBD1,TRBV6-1,TGTGCCAGCAGTGCAAGACCGGGACAGACCTACGAGCAGTACTTC,CASSARPGQTYEQYF
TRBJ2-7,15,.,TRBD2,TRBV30,TGTGCCTGGAGTATAGGATCGACTAGCGGGAGCGAGCAGTACTTC,CAWSIGSTSGSEQYF
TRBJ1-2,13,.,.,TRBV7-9,TGTGCCAGCAGCCTTACAGGGCTCTATGGCTACACCTTC,CASSLTGLYGYTF
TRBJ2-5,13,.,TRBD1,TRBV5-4,TGTGCCAGCAGATTTGACAGGGCGGAGACCCAGTACTTC,CASRFDRAETQYF
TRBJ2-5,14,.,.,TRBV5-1,TGCGCCAGCAGCTTAGTATCAGATCAAGAGACCCAGTACTTC,CASSLVSDQETQYF
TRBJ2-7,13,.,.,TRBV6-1,TGTGCCAGCAAGGTCAGCAGCTCCTACGAGCAGTACTTC,CASKVSSSYEQYF
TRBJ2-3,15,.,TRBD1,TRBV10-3,TGTGCCATCAGTCGGGACAGGGCCAGGGCAGATACGCAGTATTTT,CAISRDRARADTQYF
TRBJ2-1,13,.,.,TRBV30,TGTGCCTGGGAGTCAGGAAAATACAATGAGCAGTTCTTC,CAWESGKYNEQFF